These 13 T cell receptor beta chains were sequenced from one sample in a study of blood T cell repertoires in COVID-19. The method was immunoSEQ multiplex PCR; TCRdb's version includes in-frame clones alone and lacks a portion of them. Among some 180,000 clones listed, more than 70% were seen once. Material: PBMCs or T cells enriched from blood (not recorded which). These TCRs come from a man aged 35-49 years who had recovered from COVID-19.

V gene TRBV9 combines with J gene TRBJ1-3; no clear D. The V and J ends lost 4 bases and 4 bases respectively, with 9 bases between them. The CDR3 is 13 amino acids. Germline values: CDR1 SGDLS, CDR2 YYNGEE. In DNA form, the CDR3 reads TGTGCCAGCAGCCCCGAAGCAGGAAACACCATATATTTT. Translating it yields CASSPEAGNTIYF.

The table lists this clone with a few counts. J is TRBJ1-2 and V is TRBV5-4; tentatively, D is TRBD1 (6 bases). CDR1 and CDR2 from the germline V gene are SGHNT and YYREEE (reference sequence). The CDR3 is made up of 13 amino acids. V was cut by 3 bases and J by 8 bases, with 14 bases left in between. In nucleotides, the CDR3 is TGTGCCAGCAGCTGGGAGAACAGGGACGGCTACACCTTC. This translates into CASSWENRDGYTF.

The chain is built from TRBV18 and TRBJ1-4; D is uncertain. With 6 bases removed from V and 0 bases from J, the gap between germline ends came to 11 bases. The CDR3 is made up of 15 amino acids. Germline V gene sequence: CDR1 KGHSH, CDR2 LQKENI. The CDR3 coding sequence is TGTGCCAGCTCCCTGGCGGCAGCAACTAATGAAAAACTGTTTTTT. This translates into CASSLAAATNEKLFF.

Notes on this clone: Sequence at one end of the junction differs from germline and may be a read error. The chain recombines TRBV7-2 with TRBJ2-7, with 13 positions matching TRBD2. The CDR3 extends over 12 amino acids. Germline V gives CDR1 SGHTA, CDR2 FQGNSA. The CDR3 sequence is CARQGLAGVLVF. CDR3 DNA sequence: TGTGCCAGACAAGGACTAGCGGGAGTTCTGGTCTTC.

The genes are TRBV27 and TRBJ2-7; no firm D call. From germline, CDR1 is MNHEY and CDR2 SMNVEV (reference sequence). CDR3 length equals 15 residues. V dropped 0 bases and J dropped 2 bases, with 11 bases sitting between them. In DNA, the CDR3 is TGTGCCAGCAGTTTATCTCACTCGGTGACCTACGAGCAGTACTTC. Its protein product is CASSLSHSVTYEQYF.

The rearrangement uses TRBV28 and TRBJ2-7, with 12 bases aligning to TRBD2. Trimming cost V 6 bases and J 6 bases; bases outside gene matches: 12. CDR1 and CDR2 (germline): MDHEN, SYDVKM. CDR3 length: 16 residues. In nucleotides, the CDR3 is TGTGCCAGCAGGTCCGGCCGACTAGCGGGAGAGGTCGAGCAGTACTTC. It yields the protein CASRSGRLAGEVEQYF.

The chain couples TRBV6-1 to TRBJ1-4; no definite D call. The CDR3 is 16 residues long. V lost 2 bases, J lost 0 bases, and 10 bases lay in between. The germline CDR1 and CDR2 sequences are MNHNS and SASEGT. CDR3 coding DNA: TGTGCCAGCAGTGAATACTGGCGGGCAACTAATGAAAAACTGTTTTTT. Translation: CASSEYWRATNEKLFF.

CDR3 in DNA: TGTGCCAGTAGTATTGGGGGAGCAATCACAGGGAATCAGCCCCAGCATTTT. Its translation is CASSIGGAITGNQPQHF. V usage is TRBV19 and J usage is TRBJ1-5; D is perhaps TRBD1 (6 bases). The CDR3 spans 17 residues. In germline, CDR1 is LNHDA, CDR2 SQIVND (reference sequence). Trimming left V 3 bases short and J 4 bases short, with 19 bases between.

A few counts support this clone. The V gene is TRBV5-4, the J gene TRBJ1-1, with 7 bases matching TRBD1. From germline, CDR1 is SGHNT and CDR2 YYREEE (reference sequence). The CDR3 has 16 residues. Germline trimming cut 0 bases from V and 0 bases from J; bases unmatched to any gene: 5. DNA of the CDR3: TGTGCCAGCAGCTTGGATTCGGGACAGATGAACACTGAAGCTTTCTTT. It yields the protein CASSLDSGQMNTEAFF. The variable domain in full, completed from reference TRBV5-4 and TRBJ1-1, reads ETGVTQSPTHLIKTRGQQVTLRCSSQSGHNTVSWYQQALGQGPQFIFQYYREEENGRGNFPPRFSGLQFPNYSSELNVNALELDDSALYLCASSLDSGQMNTEAFFGQGTRLTVV.

The V call is TRBV6-5, the J call TRBJ2-2; a weak D match, TRBD2 (5 bases). Germline assignment: CDR1 MNHEY and CDR2 SVGAGI. V lost 8 bases to trimming and J lost 7 bases, with 14 bases between them. The CDR3 is made up of 13 amino acids. The DNA of the CDR3 is TGTGCCAGCGGCCCTGAGGGTGGCGGGGAGCTGTTTTTT. Translated: CASGPEGGGELFF.

The chain couples TRBV4-1 to TRBJ1-5; D is ambiguous. Germline CDR1 is MGHRA and CDR2 is YSYEKL. V gave up 4 bases and J gave up 4 bases, with 17 bases separating them. The CDR3 sequence is 16 residues long. The CDR3 spells CASSLEPQAANQPQHF. The DNA for the CDR3 is TGCGCCAGCAGCCTCGAACCTCAAGCGGCAAATCAGCCCCAGCATTTT.

The chain couples TRBV19 to TRBJ1-5; D uncertain. This CDR3 has 16 residues. Trimming stripped 1 base from V and 0 bases from J, with 10 bases between. In germline, CDR1 is LNHDA, CDR2 SQIVND (reference sequence). CDR3 nucleotide sequence: TGTGCCAGTAGTATAGCATTCCCCTATAGCAATCAGCCCCAGCATTTT. Protein: CASSIAFPYSNQPQHF.

V is TRBV9 and J is TRBJ2-1; D is possibly TRBD2 (6 bases). The CDR3 runs 15 residues. Germline-derived CDR1 and CDR2 are SGDLS and YYNGEE. Trimming took 0 bases from V and 6 from J, leaving 13 bases between them. In DNA form, the CDR3 reads TGTGCCAGCAGCGTAGAAGGGCAGGGAGGCAATGAGCAGTTCTTC. Residues: CASSVEGQGGNEQFF.